This TCR beta chain appears in the sequencing data of a study of blood T cell repertoires in COVID-19. Overall study: From the United States, Italy and Spain came samples of acute and convalescent COVID-19. From T cells, B-cell-depleted T cells, or PBMCs came the material, which was cDNA or gDNA.

The method was immunoSEQ multiplex PCR; TCRdb's version includes in-frame clones alone and lacks a portion of them. The data show around 100,000 clones, roughly 79% seen once. Seattle's cohort entered during active infection and was followed longitudinally. This TCR was sampled from a man older than 75 with COVID-19, enrolled during active disease. The specimen was peripheral blood.

CDR3 sequence reads: CASSRDNQYEQYF. The CDR3 DNA reads as TGTGCCAGCTCACGGGACAACCAGTACGAGCAGTACTTC. The chain has TRBV18 and TRBJ2-7; D possibly corresponds to TRBD1 (6 bases). The CDR3 has 13 amino acids. Trimming took off 4 bases at V and 4 bases at J, with 11 bases between the two ends. Germline V CDR1 and CDR2: KGHSH, LQKENI.